This T cell receptor (beta chain) originates from a study of blood T cells in healthy people across ages (dated by TCRdb to 2013 to 2016). Study-level background: In model experiments, template switching captured about one uniquely barcoded TCR beta cDNA molecule for every two T cells. Age-related changes in TCR beta repertoire diversity were measured in the study by deep sequencing normalized with unique cDNA molecular identifiers. Four age groups were formed from the donors: young (average about 17 years), middle-aged (just under 40), aged (under 70) and long-lived (around 82). Donors of different ages were randomly distributed across sequencing lanes to avoid experimental bias. Two additional independent replicas of 1 million unique cDNA reads from the same blood draw were analyzed for two donors (one aged 18 to 29 and one aged 80 or older).

Summary of the overall study and its limitations: Total diversity estimates from one million sequenced T cells were considered lower bounds and underestimates. Donor CMV infection status was unknown, potentially confounding age-related changes in expanded clonotypes. A strong correlation was found between observed TCR beta diversity and the percentage of naive T cells measured by flow cytometry. Compared with the aged group, the long-lived group had more naive CD4+ T cells, fewer expanded clones and increased TCR diversity, suggesting age selection. Since profiling was done on bulk unsorted PBMCs, naive and antigen-experienced compartments could not be conclusively compared. Observed TCR beta diversity per million T cells fell roughly linearly with age, and a significant reduction was already apparent by age around 36.

CDR1 and CDR2 are read off the germline V gene as MNHNS and SASEGT. The V and J ends are trimmed by 1 base and 7 bases, leaving 17 bases between them. The CDR3 sequence holds 16 residues, the cysteine and phenylalanine included. Only the CDR3 DNA stays, 48 bases, in frame from base 1. Turning to this clonotype: Which antigen it targets is not known. Qualities for individual bases were not recorded, and no much larger clone is one base off.

Library prep was done by 5' RACE. Sequencing took place on an Illumina HiSeq 2500. A second PCR of about 7 to 12 cycles was run with a J-beta primer mix and a sample-barcoded 5' primer. A unique molecular identifier was introduced onto each TCR beta cDNA molecule by a template-switch 5' adaptor carrying 12 random nucleotides. At least 3 million CDR3-containing paired-end reads were obtained from each sample. The Mint cDNA synthesis kit, primed by a TRBC-specific oligonucleotide, was used to synthesize first-strand cDNA from all RNA. After uracil-DNA glycosylase treatment, a first 18-cycle PCR used universal primers M1SS and BC2_uni_R on all cDNA. The paper's processing steps were these. Each sample was normalized by randomly selecting 1 million high-quality reads, each carrying a distinct molecular identifier. Reads with shared molecular identifiers were discarded instead of being binned into consensus sequences. MiTCR, run with a Q25 quality threshold and the strictest error-elimination algorithm, handled CDR3 identification, clonotype clustering and error correction. A nonparametric unseen species model with Euler transformation was used to estimate lower-bound total TCR beta diversity. The public reads were reprocessed in TCRdb via fastp at Q25 and MiXCR, keeping in-frame beta chains. CDR3 protein duplicates are merged, each entry listing the most common genes and DNA. None of the V and J calls come from the authors' own analysis; TCRdb made them. The sample has about 1.6 million distinct CDR3 sequences on record, about 35% of them singletons. Approximately 10% of the sample is taken by the ten largest.

The approximately 39 donors, aged roughly 6 to 95 years, were systemically healthy Caucasian individuals from Russia. Each donor gave roughly 11 milliliters of peripheral blood, drawn into EDTA-treated Vacutainer tubes. PBMCs were isolated by Ficoll-Paque density-gradient centrifugation, with at least 6 million obtained per sample. Total RNA, at least 6 micrograms per sample, was extracted from PBMCs with Trizol reagent. For every donor, flow cytometry on a PBMC aliquot measured the percentage of naive CD45RAhigh/CD27high T cells. The V and J segments used are TRBV6-1 and TRBJ2-4; TRBD1 is perhaps the D gene, given 5 matching bases. This clonotype originated in a woman in her 30s in good health. Sequencing used blood. The bases read TGTGCCAGCAGTGAAGTACGGCAGGGATGGGCGAACATTCAGTACTTC. The translation is CASSEVRQGWANIQYF.